These 22 T cell receptor beta chains originate from one sample sequenced in a study of T cell changes during pregnancy in multiple sclerosis. The repertoire was sequenced with immunoSEQ multiplex PCR; TCRdb's copy has only in-frame clones and lacks some. Among about 120,000 clones listed, approximately 95% were seen once. The starting material was peripheral blood, obtained before pregnancy. The receptors shown here come from a female donor with multiple sclerosis, enrolled in a pregnancy study.

The rearrangement joins TRBV28 to TRBJ2-3; D is ambiguous. V was clipped by 2 bases and J by 3 bases, with 9 bases between them. The germline CDR1 and CDR2 sequences are MDHEN and SYDVKM. The CDR3 is made up of 14 amino acids. The CDR3 spells CASSLGQVTDTQYF. CDR3 bases: TGTGCCAGCAGTTTAGGGCAGGTGACAGATACGCAGTATTTT.

The rearrangement uses TRBV6-6 and TRBJ2-1; 10 bases align to TRBD2. V dropped 6 bases and J dropped 4; count of bases not matched to a gene: 9. The CDR3 consists of 16 residues. CDR1 and CDR2 from the germline V gene are MNHNY and SVGAGI (reference sequence). In DNA, the CDR3 is TGTGCCAGCAGCGGGGCCCTAGCGGGAGTTTACAATGAGCAGTTCTTC. Its translation is CASSGALAGVYNEQFF.

The chain combines TRBV5-6 with TRBJ2-7; D unresolved. V was pared by 0 bases and J by 8 bases, with 9 bases between. The CDR3 has 12 residues. Germline assignment: CDR1 SGHDT and CDR2 YYEEEE. The CDR3 DNA sequence: TGTGCCAGCAGCTTGGGAGAGAGGCAGCAGTACTTC. This encodes CASSLGERQQYF.

This clone came up once. This chain uses TRBV19 with TRBJ2-2; D may be TRBD1 (6 bases). The CDR3 totals 18 residues. Germline loops: CDR1 LNHDA, CDR2 SQIVND (reference sequence). Trimming took off 2 bases at V and 4 bases at J, with 20 bases between the two ends. The chain's CDR3 is CASSIFPGAASFTGELFF. The CDR3 DNA reads as TGTGCCAGTAGTATATTCCCAGGGGCCGCGAGTTTCACCGGGGAGCTGTTTTTT.

This clone was counted a single time. The chain recombines TRBV6-1 with TRBJ2-5, with D unresolved. The CDR3 runs 12 residues. Germline V lookup: CDR1 MNHNS, CDR2 SASEGT. Deletions cut 5 bases from V and 2 bases from J, with 6 bases between. CDR3 sequence: CASSSSQETQYF. CDR3 sequence (DNA): TGTGCCAGCAGTTCCTCTCAAGAGACCCAGTACTTC.

This CDR3 is CASSLIQGGSPLHF. The DNA for the CDR3 is TGTGCCAGCAGTTTAATCCAGGGAGGTTCACCCCTCCACTTT. The chain uses TRBV27 and TRBJ1-6; D might be TRBD1 (5 bases). The germline CDR1 and CDR2 sequences are MNHEY and SMNVEV (reference sequence). This CDR3 region has 14 residues. Trimming took 2 bases from V and 9 from J, leaving 11 bases between them.

The chain carries TRBV7-8 and TRBJ2-5, with TRBD2 as a possible D gene (6 bases). The germline gives CDR1 SGHVS, CDR2 FQNEAQ. V was trimmed by 5 bases and J by 5 bases, leaving 21 bases between them. CDR3 length equals 16 residues. The CDR3, as DNA: TGTGCCAGCAGCCCCGAACCGGGGCGGGAACGGGAGACCCAGTACTTC. Its translation is CASSPEPGRERETQYF.

The chain uses TRBV10-1 and TRBJ2-2, with 9 bases aligning to TRBD2. The CDR3 spans 17 residues. Trimming took 3 bases from V and 9 from J; bases not matched to a gene: 14. CDR1 is WNHNN and CDR2 is SYGVQD in the germline V gene (reference sequence). The CDR3 DNA reads as TGCGCCAGCAGTGATGGAGTAGCGGGAGCGAAATCGAGGGAGCTGTTTTTT. Its translation: CASSDGVAGAKSRELFF.

This chain connects TRBV9 to TRBJ1-3, with D unresolved. V was shortened by 3 bases and J by 0 bases, with 7 bases between the two germline ends. CDR1 and CDR2 (germline): SGDLS, YYNGEE. The CDR3 has 14 residues. The CDR3 sequence: CASSGVSSGNTIYF. The CDR3 DNA follows: TGTGCCAGCAGCGGTGTTAGCTCTGGAAACACCATATATTTT. Full variable domain (missing parts from reference TRBV9 and TRBJ1-3): DSGVTQTPKHLITATGQRVTLRCSPRSGDLSVYWYQQSLDQGLQFLIQYYNGEERAKGNILERFSAQQFPDLHSELNLSSLELGDSALYFCASSGVSSGNTIYFGEGSWLTVV.

The genes are TRBV7-9 and TRBJ2-7; D is ambiguous. Germline CDR1 reads SEHNR; CDR2 reads FQNEAQ (reference sequence). The CDR3 is 12 residues long. V lost 5 bases and J 1 base, leaving 6 bases between the germline ends. CDR3 DNA sequence: TGTGCCAGCAGCCGTCAGTCCTACGAGCAGTACTTC. Amino acids: CASSRQSYEQYF.

The genes are TRBV11-2 and TRBJ2-7; no clear D gene. This CDR3 comprises 13 residues. The germline V gene encodes CDR1 SGHAT and CDR2 FQNNGV. V was cut by 3 bases and J by 3 bases, with 9 bases left in between. The CDR3 loop reads CASSFPDGYEQYF. In DNA form, the CDR3 reads TGTGCCAGCAGCTTCCCAGATGGCTACGAGCAGTACTTC.

V usage is TRBV27 and J usage is TRBJ2-5, with 7 positions matching TRBD1. The V gene's germline CDR1 is MNHEY and CDR2 SMNVEV (reference sequence). The CDR3 contains 15 residues. V shed 5 bases, J shed 6 bases, and the junction held 12 bases outside the gene matches. Here the CDR3 DNA reads TGTGCCAGCAGTCCTTCAGTGGGGACAGCCCAGACCCAGTACTTC. This translates into CASSPSVGTAQTQYF.

The J gene is TRBJ2-1, the V gene TRBV9, with 7 bases lining up with TRBD2. This CDR3 spans 17 amino acids. Germline values: CDR1 SGDLS, CDR2 YYNGEE. The V segment lost 3 bases and the J segment 7 bases; nucleotides outside the gene matches: 16. The CDR3 sequence is CASSEGREAISKNEQFF. CDR3 DNA: TGTGCCAGCAGCGAGGGGAGGGAGGCGATCTCGAAGAATGAGCAGTTCTTC.

CDR3 region: CASSSGINQPQHF. CDR3 sequence (DNA): TGTGCCAGCAGTTCGGGGATCAATCAGCCCCAGCATTTT. The chain links TRBV6-5 to TRBJ1-5; D is uncertain. The germline CDR1 and CDR2 sequences are MNHEY and SVGAGI. The CDR3 is 13 residues long. V lost 4 bases, J lost 3 bases, and 7 bases lay in between.

The gene calls are TRBV2 and TRBJ2-6, with D unresolved. V gave up 4 bases and J gave up 0 bases, with 7 bases separating them. The germline gives CDR1 SNHLY, CDR2 FYNNEI. CDR3 length: 15 amino acids. The CDR3 nucleotides are TGTGCCAGCAGTGCAGCTAGCTCTGGGGCCAACGTCCTGACTTTC. Translating it yields CASSAASSGANVLTF.

The chain employs TRBV2 and TRBJ1-2; 7 bases fit TRBD1. The CDR3 has 14 amino acids. Trimming at V came to 6 bases and at J to 4 bases, leaving 8 bases not matched to a gene. CDR1 SNHLY and CDR2 FYNNEI come from the germline V gene. The CDR3 spells CASSGDRVGYGYTF. The CDR3 bases are TGTGCCAGCAGCGGCGACAGGGTTGGCTATGGCTACACCTTC.

The chain couples TRBV29-1 to TRBJ2-3, with 7 bases aligning to TRBD2. Germline assignment: CDR1 SQVTM and CDR2 ANQGSEA. The J segment lost 3 bases and the V segment lost 4 bases, leaving 16 bases of the junction unmatched. CDR3 length: 17 amino acids. The CDR3 DNA reads TGCAGCGTTGCCCAGCTGGCGGGAGAAGGGGAAACAGATACGCAGTATTTT. Protein: CSVAQLAGEGETDTQYF.

The chain combines TRBV5-6 with TRBJ2-7; 11 bases align to TRBD1. The germline V gene encodes CDR1 SGHDT and CDR2 YYEEEE. V was clipped by 10 bases and J by 8 bases; unmatched bases: 11. This CDR3 is 13 amino acids long. CDR3 sequence: CASRTGGRPQQYF. CDR3 DNA sequence: TGTGCCTCTCGGACAGGGGGCCGGCCCCAGCAGTACTTC.

The rearrangement links TRBV7-9 to TRBJ2-3, with D possibly matching TRBD2 (5 bases). The CDR3 has 12 residues. Germline V gives CDR1 SEHNR, CDR2 FQNEAQ (reference sequence). Between the trimmed V and J ends, which lost 7 bases and 5 bases, there was a span of 10 bases. The CDR3 sequence is CASTPREDTQYF. CDR3 bases: TGTGCCAGCACCCCCCGGGAAGATACGCAGTATTTT.

The sample holds one count of this clone. The J gene is TRBJ2-1, the V gene TRBV27, with D maybe TRBD2 (6 bases). The CDR3 is made up of 15 amino acids. Germline V gives CDR1 MNHEY, CDR2 SMNVEV (reference sequence). V shed 7 bases and J shed 0 bases, with 13 bases lying between them. The CDR3: CASTGSGDSYNEQFF. In nucleotides, the CDR3 is TGTGCCAGCACCGGATCGGGGGACTCCTACAATGAGCAGTTCTTC.

This chain connects TRBV5-5 to TRBJ1-3; D remains ambiguous. This CDR3 spans 13 amino acids. Germline loops: CDR1 SGHKS, CDR2 YYEKEE (reference sequence). The V and J ends lost 0 bases and 4 bases respectively, with 5 bases between them. This CDR3 reads CASSLAVGNTIYF. CDR3 sequence (DNA): TGTGCCAGCAGCTTGGCCGTCGGAAACACCATATATTTT.

The chain recombines TRBV6-6 with TRBJ1-4; D unclear. The CDR3 covers 15 residues. The V end lost 5 bases, the J end lost 0 bases, and 10 bases lay between the germline ends. The V gene's germline CDR1 is MNHNY and CDR2 SVGAGI (reference sequence). The CDR3 nucleotides read TGTGCCAGCAGTACCTACAGTGCAACTAATGAAAAACTGTTTTTT. This encodes CASSTYSATNEKLFF.